This T cell receptor beta chain emerged from a study of T cell repertoires in cytomegalovirus infection. Study-wide points: People with CMV and the relevant HLA were identified by cumulative public TCR beta family frequency.

The junction had 12 bases not matched to a gene; V was cut back by 1 base and J by 12 bases. The CDR3 is 16 residues long. The germline CDR1 and CDR2 sequences are LGHNA and YNFKEQ. TCRdb ran MiXCR on the reads and lists one entry per CDR3 protein. The sample yields a few hundred thousand distinct CDR3 sequences, over 7.5% seen once. For this clonotype: No antigen is known for it.

The sequence was collected from a human donor in good health (CMV status not recorded). Some clones in this sample may be carry-over from other donors' samples. The sequenced sample consisted of PBMCs. This chain joins TRBV4-2 and TRBJ1-6; TRBD1 aligns across 7 bases. CDR3 DNA sequence: TGTGCCAGCAGCCAAGCCATGGGACAGACTGCAAGACCCCTCCACTTT. Translating gives CASSQAMGQTARPLHF.